Presented here are 13 T cell receptor beta chains from one specimen sequenced in a study of blood T cell repertoires in COVID-19. Produced via immunoSEQ multiplex PCR; TCRdb's table is partial and in-frame only. The repertoire holds over 150,000 clones, 90% to 95% seen once, with 0.76% in the top ten. The sample comprised peripheral blood. The receptors were gathered from a man aged 30 to 39 with COVID-19, enrolled during active disease.

The chain joins TRBV2 to TRBJ2-7; 8 nucleotides match TRBD1. The junction had 9 bases not matched to a gene; V was cut back by 0 bases and J by 8 bases. CDR1 is SNHLY, CDR2 FYNNEI, per germline. The length of the CDR3 is 15 residues. The CDR3 DNA follows: TGTGCCAGCAGTGAAGCGCAGGACAGGGAGAAACAGCAGTACTTC. Translating it yields CASSEAQDREKQQYF.

This clone was observed a single time. This rearrangement joins TRBV5-1 to TRBJ1-2; D gene uncertain. CDR1 and CDR2 from the germline V gene are SGHRS and YFSETQ. The CDR3 consists of 14 residues. V lost 1 base to trimming and J lost 7 bases, with 14 bases between them. The CDR3 sequence is CASSLNGETGGYTF. For the CDR3, the DNA is TGCGCCAGCAGCTTGAATGGGGAGACTGGTGGCTACACCTTC. The variable domain in full, completed from reference TRBV5-1 and TRBJ1-2, reads KAGVTQTPRYLIKTRGQQVTLSCSPISGHRSVSWYQQTPGQGLQFLFEYFSETQRNKGNFPGRFSGRQFSNSRSEMNVSTLELGDSALYLCASSLNGETGGYTFGSGTRLTVV.

V and J are TRBV18 and TRBJ2-3; D is ambiguous. The V gene's germline CDR1 is KGHSH and CDR2 LQKENI. This CDR3 region has 16 residues. V lost 1 base and J 2 bases, leaving 13 bases between the germline ends. The chain's CDR3 is CASSPQNSLSTDTQYF. The CDR3, as DNA: TGTGCCAGCTCACCACAAAACAGCCTTTCCACAGATACGCAGTATTTT.

This chain joins TRBV5-1 and TRBJ1-5; maybe TRBD1 (6 bases). V was clipped by 4 bases and J by 1 base, with 12 bases between them. CDR3 size: 15 residues. Germline V gives CDR1 SGHRS, CDR2 YFSETQ. CDR3 DNA sequence: TGCGCCAGCAGCCTGAGGGGGGGGAGCAATCAGCCCCAGCATTTT. Translating gives CASSLRGGSNQPQHF.

The chain couples TRBV6-5 to TRBJ2-7; a possible D gene is TRBD2 (6 bases). Germline lookup yields CDR1 MNHEY and CDR2 SVGAGI. CDR3 length: 14 residues. The V end was cut by 5 bases, the J end by 7 bases, with 18 bases between. Here the CDR3 reads CASSISGPRGEQYF. The CDR3 DNA follows: TGTGCCAGCAGTATTTCCGGGCCCCGGGGGGAGCAGTACTTC.

This sequence joins TRBV4-1 and TRBJ1-1; D uncertain. The CDR3 covers 15 residues. V shed 1 base and J shed 0 bases, with 9 bases lying between them. In germline, CDR1 is MGHRA, CDR2 YSYEKL. The CDR3 sequence: CASSQGAIMNTEAFF. The CDR3 DNA is TGCGCCAGCAGCCAAGGGGCGATTATGAACACTGAAGCTTTCTTT.

The V and J genes are TRBV12-5 and TRBJ1-1, with D tentatively TRBD1 (6 bases). V dropped 1 base and J dropped 1 base, with 16 bases sitting between them. The V gene's germline CDR1 is LGHNT and CDR2 FRNRAP. The CDR3 consists of 17 residues. The CDR3 nucleotides read TGTGCTAGTGGTTTGGCTCAAACGACAGGCGCGAACACTGAAGCTTTCTTT. Protein product: CASGLAQTTGANTEAFF.

V usage is TRBV5-4 and J usage is TRBJ2-3; D unclear. Germline V gene data show CDR1 as SGHNT and CDR2 as YYREEE (reference sequence). CDR3 length: 15 amino acids. Trimming stripped 3 bases from V and 0 bases from J, with 11 bases between. CDR3 in DNA: TGTGCCAGCAGCTCCCGGGTCTCTAGCACAGATACGCAGTATTTT. This gives the protein CASSSRVSSTDTQYF. The variable domain in full, with the rest retrieved from reference TRBV5-4 and TRBJ2-3, is ETGVTQSPTHLIKTRGQQVTLRCSSQSGHNTVSWYQQALGQGPQFIFQYYREEENGRGNFPPRFSGLQFPNYSSELNVNALELDDSALYLCASSSRVSSTDTQYFGPGTRLTVL.

The CDR3, as DNA: TGTGCCTGGGTCGGACAGGGAAATGAAAAACTGTTTTTT. Its protein product is CAWVGQGNEKLFF. The chain carries TRBV30 and TRBJ1-4, with TRBD1 matching over 8 bases. V was pared by 5 bases and J by 5 bases, with 4 bases of the junction left unmatched. Germline-derived CDR1 and CDR2 are GTSNPN and SVGIG (reference sequence). The CDR3 spans 13 residues.

This CDR3 reads CASSLGLHTEAFF. The DNA for the CDR3 is TGTGCCAGCAGCTTGGGGCTGCACACTGAAGCTTTCTTT. J is TRBJ1-1 and V is TRBV5-4; D unresolved. Trimming shortened V by 0 bases and J by 3 bases, and 6 bases separated the two germline ends. Germline-derived CDR1 and CDR2 are SGHNT and YYREEE (reference sequence). CDR3 length: 13 residues.

The chain carries TRBV7-6 and TRBJ2-1; TRBD1 matches 10 bases. The germline gives CDR1 SGHVS, CDR2 FNYEAQ. J was trimmed by 5 bases and V by 3 bases; bases with no gene match: 7. The CDR3 spans 16 residues. The CDR3 DNA follows: TGTGCCAGCAGCTTGGAAGGGACAGGGGTGAACAATGAGCAGTTCTTC. It is translated as CASSLEGTGVNNEQFF.

As for this clone: Other DNA sequences from this sample encode an identical CDR3 as well. The chain carries TRBV24-1 and TRBJ2-3; D not certain. CDR1 and CDR2 from the germline V gene are KGHDR and SFDVKD. Trimming removed 3 bases from V and 1 base from J, with 7 bases in between. CDR3 length: 14 residues. CDR3 sequence (DNA): TGTGCCACCAGTGATCCCCAGGGCACAGATACGCAGTATTTT. Residues: CATSDPQGTDTQYF.

This clone was seen only a few times. The V gene is TRBV3-1 (or the pseudogene TRBV3-2), the J gene TRBJ1-5; D gene unclear. Trimming shortened V by 5 bases and J by 4 bases, and 9 bases separated the two germline ends. This CDR3 region has 13 residues. Germline V gene sequence: CDR1 LGHDT, CDR2 YNNKEL (reference sequence). In nucleotides, the CDR3 is TGTGCCAGCAGCTTCGGGGAGAATCAGCCCCAGCATTTT. Its protein product is CASSFGENQPQHF.